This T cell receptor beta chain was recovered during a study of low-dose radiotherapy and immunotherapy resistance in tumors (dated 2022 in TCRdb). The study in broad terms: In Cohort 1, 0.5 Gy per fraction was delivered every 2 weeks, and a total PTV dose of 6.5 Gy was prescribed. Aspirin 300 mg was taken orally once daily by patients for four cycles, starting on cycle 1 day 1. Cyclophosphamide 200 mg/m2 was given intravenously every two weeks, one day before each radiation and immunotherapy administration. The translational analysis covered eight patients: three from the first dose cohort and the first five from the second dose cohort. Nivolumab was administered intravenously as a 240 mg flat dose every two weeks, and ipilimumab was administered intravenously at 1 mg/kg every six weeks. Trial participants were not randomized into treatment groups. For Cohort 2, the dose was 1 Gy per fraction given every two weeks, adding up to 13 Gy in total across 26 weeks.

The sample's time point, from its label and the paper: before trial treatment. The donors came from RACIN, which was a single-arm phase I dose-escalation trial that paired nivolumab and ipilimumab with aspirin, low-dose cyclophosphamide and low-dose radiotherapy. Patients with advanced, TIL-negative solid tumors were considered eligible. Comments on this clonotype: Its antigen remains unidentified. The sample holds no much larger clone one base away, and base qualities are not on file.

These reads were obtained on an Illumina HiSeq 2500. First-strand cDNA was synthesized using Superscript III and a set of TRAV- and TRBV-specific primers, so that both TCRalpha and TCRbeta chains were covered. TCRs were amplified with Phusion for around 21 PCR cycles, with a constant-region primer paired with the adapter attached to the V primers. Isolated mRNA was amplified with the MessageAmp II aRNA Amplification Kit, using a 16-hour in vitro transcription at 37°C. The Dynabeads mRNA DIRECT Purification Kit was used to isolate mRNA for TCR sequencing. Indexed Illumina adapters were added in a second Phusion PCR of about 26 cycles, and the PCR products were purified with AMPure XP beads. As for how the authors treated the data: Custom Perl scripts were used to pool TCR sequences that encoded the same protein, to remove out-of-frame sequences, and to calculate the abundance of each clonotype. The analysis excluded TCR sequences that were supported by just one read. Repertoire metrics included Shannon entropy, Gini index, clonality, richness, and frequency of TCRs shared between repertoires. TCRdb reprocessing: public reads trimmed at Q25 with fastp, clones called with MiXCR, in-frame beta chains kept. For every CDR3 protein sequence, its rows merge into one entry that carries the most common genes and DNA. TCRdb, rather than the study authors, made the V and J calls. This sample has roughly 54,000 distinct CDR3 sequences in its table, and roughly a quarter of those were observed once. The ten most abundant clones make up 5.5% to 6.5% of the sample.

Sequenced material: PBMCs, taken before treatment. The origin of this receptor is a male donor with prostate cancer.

In nucleotides, the sequence is TGTGCCAGCAGCCAAGAGACGAGGGGCGGAGGGAGCACAGATACGCAGTATTTT. The resulting protein is CASSQETRGGGSTDTQYF. The rearranged chain carries TRBV14 and TRBJ2-3; D gene: possibly TRBD2, on 6 matching bases. According to the germline V gene, CDR1 reads SGHDN and CDR2 reads FVKESK. The CDR3 goes from the cysteine to the phenylalanine over 18 residues. Only CDR3 DNA remains: 54 bases, in frame from the first base. Cut back by 0 bases and 0 bases, the V and J ends lie 16 bases apart.